Reported below is one TCR beta chain. Antigen unknown. This sample was taken from a study of T cell responses to AZD1222 COVID-19 vaccine. The length of the CDR3 is 15 residues. Germline assignment: CDR1 MNHEY and CDR2 SMNVEV (reference sequence). With 0 bases clipped from V and 8 bases from J, the junction kept 8 bases outside the gene matches. Clones were read by immunoSEQ multiplex PCR, and TCRdb kept only the in-frame ones, dropping some. The profile covers roughly 120,000 clones, with 87% appearing a single time and around a tenth taken by the ten largest. Study findings and constraints: Close to half of all spike-specific TCRs reportedly target regions of the variants that are unmutated. Repertoire samples came only from after the peak T cell response. The donors showed a predominance of white British ancestry and of females, with possible underestimation of clonal diversity. Spike was spanned by vaccine-associated CD4 TCRs, which were dominant at 160-218 and 743-854.

This clonotype originated in an adult in good health. Source: peripheral blood, taken on day 0 of AZD1222 vaccination. The chain carries TRBV27 and TRBJ1-1, with TRBD1 matching 8 bases. The CDR3, as DNA: TGTGCCAGCAGTTTATCTTTTATGACAGGGGACGAAGCTTTCTTT. It is translated as CASSLSFMTGDEAFF.